Each of the 22 T cell receptor beta chains below was sequenced from the same sample in a study of blood T cells in healthy people across ages. The authors ran a second PCR of about 6 to 11 cycles using a sample-barcoded 5' primer and a J-beta primer mix. TCRdb independently ran MiXCR on the 5' RACE reads; one entry per CDR3 protein. The sample records 780,000 or so distinct CDR3 sequences, approximately 60% being singletons. Sequenced material: blood. These TCRs come from a man in his forties in good health.

Only a few counts were recorded for this clonotype. The chain carries TRBV6-2 or TRBV6-3 and TRBJ2-3; 10 bases fit TRBD2. CDR3 size: 18 residues. J lost 14 bases, V lost 7 bases, and 27 bases had no gene match. Germline-derived CDR1 and CDR2 are MNHEY and SVGEGT. As DNA, the CDR3 is TGTGCCAGCACCGATGGGCTAGCGGGAGTCCTACTACAAGATCCTGGGTATTTT. It translates to CASTDGLAGVLLQDPGYF.

The sample holds one count of this clonotype. CDR3 sequence reads: CASSFTGAGGAFF. CDR3 sequence (DNA): TGTGCCAGCAGTTTTACAGGGGCAGGAGGGGCTTTCTTT. The chain links TRBV28 to TRBJ1-1, with 7 nucleotides matching TRBD1. This CDR3 is 13 amino acids long. V shed 3 bases, J shed 11 bases, and the junction held 9 bases outside the gene matches. CDR1 MDHEN and CDR2 SYDVKM come from the germline V gene.

The chain has TRBV7-2 and TRBJ2-1, with 8 bases that match TRBD2. This CDR3 has 17 residues. CDR1 and CDR2 from the germline V gene are SGHTA and FQGNSA. V shed 2 bases and J 0 bases; nucleotides not matched to a gene: 6. CDR3 coding DNA: TGTGCCAGCAGCTTAATGGTAGCGGGAAGCTCCTACAATGAGCAGTTCTTC. Encoded protein: CASSLMVAGSSYNEQFF.

This clonotype was observed many times. CDR3 sequence (DNA): TGTGCCAGCAGCCAAGACGGACTGGGCGAGCAGTTCTTC. Translation gives CASSQDGLGEQFF. The chain joins TRBV3-1 to TRBJ2-1; a weak D match, TRBD2 (5 bases). From germline, CDR1 is LGHDT and CDR2 YNNKEL (reference sequence). Trimming took off 0 bases at V and 10 bases at J, with 10 bases between the two ends. This CDR3 has 13 residues.

The chain carries TRBV19 and TRBJ1-5; TRBD1 agrees at 7 bases. CDR3 length: 13 amino acids. Per the germline V gene, CDR1 is LNHDA and CDR2 is SQIVND (reference sequence). With V trimmed by 8 bases and J by 1 base, 2 bases remained unmatched. The CDR3 loop reads CASEGQSNQPQHF. Written as DNA, the CDR3 is TGTGCCAGTGAGGGACAGAGCAATCAGCCCCAGCATTTT.

This clonotype appeared a few times. This chain uses TRBV20-1 with TRBJ2-7; 11 bases agree with TRBD2. CDR1 DFQATT and CDR2 SNEGSKA come from the germline V gene (reference sequence). Unmatched junction bases numbered 9, after V lost 6 bases and J lost 5 bases. CDR3 length: 14 amino acids. CDR3: CSARRLAGLDEQYF. The CDR3 DNA sequence: TGCAGTGCCAGAAGACTAGCGGGACTGGACGAGCAGTACTTC.

This clonotype was picked up one time. The V gene is TRBV6-2 or TRBV6-3, the J gene TRBJ2-3; 9 bases match TRBD2. Germline CDR1 MNHEY, CDR2 SVGEGT. The length of the CDR3 is 15 residues. V lost 6 bases to trimming and J lost 6 bases; unmatched junction nucleotides: 10. CDR3 in amino acids: CASSSGTSSGDTQYF. The DNA of the CDR3 is TGTGCCAGCAGCTCCGGGACTAGCTCCGGGGATACGCAGTATTTT.

This sequence joins TRBV20-1 and TRBJ1-2; D remains unclear. The CDR3 is 13 residues long. V gave up 3 bases and J gave up 4 bases, with 12 bases separating them. Germline assignment: CDR1 DFQATT and CDR2 SNEGSKA (reference sequence). CDR3 in amino acids: CSASLAVTYGYTF. The DNA for the CDR3 is TGCAGTGCTAGTTTGGCTGTTACCTATGGCTACACCTTC.

The chain recombines TRBV5-5 with TRBJ1-5, with D tentatively TRBD1 (6 bases). The germline CDR1 and CDR2 sequences are SGHKS and YYEKEE (reference sequence). Trimming shortened V by 4 bases and J by 0 bases, and 14 bases separated the two germline ends. The CDR3 covers 16 residues. CDR3 protein: CASSPRTVYSNQPQHF. DNA of the CDR3: TGTGCCAGCAGCCCCCGGACAGTCTATAGCAATCAGCCCCAGCATTTT.

This clonotype was observed a few times. The chain links TRBV24-1 to TRBJ1-5; possibly TRBD1 for D (5 bases). Trimming pared 3 bases from V and 0 bases from J, leaving 8 bases between. The CDR3 totals 15 residues. The V gene's germline CDR1 is KGHDR and CDR2 SFDVKD. CDR3 nucleotides: TGTGCCACCAGTGATGGGACTCATAGCAATCAGCCCCAGCATTTT. As protein: CATSDGTHSNQPQHF.

The chain carries TRBV19 and TRBJ2-7; 11 bases align to TRBD1. The CDR3 contains 15 residues. Trimming at V came to 5 bases and at J to 5 bases, leaving 8 bases not matched to a gene. CDR1 and CDR2 (germline): LNHDA, SQIVND (reference sequence). CDR3 protein: CASSHFGQGAHEQYF. CDR3 in DNA: TGTGCCAGTAGTCACTTCGGACAGGGGGCCCACGAGCAGTACTTC. Complete variable domain (other parts from reference TRBV19 and TRBJ2-7): DGGITQSPKYLFRKEGQNVTLSCEQNLNHDAMYWYRQDPGQGLRLIYYSQIVNDFQKGDIAEGYSVSREKKESFPLTVTSAQKNPTAFYLCASSHFGQGAHEQYFGPGTRLTVT.

The V call is TRBV3-1, the J call TRBJ2-7; no definite D call. Matching the DNA end better, TRBJ2-5 makes the J call doubtful. CDR1 LGHDT and CDR2 YNNKEL come from the germline V gene (reference sequence). This CDR3 region has 15 residues. The CDR3, as DNA: TGTGCCAGCAGCCAAGGTCCGCTAGTTTGGGAGACCCAGTACTTC. Its translation: CASSQGPLVWETQYF.

The chain has TRBV20-1 and TRBJ1-5; D uncertain. This CDR3 is built from 13 residues. The germline gives CDR1 DFQATT, CDR2 SNEGSKA (reference sequence). Here the CDR3 DNA reads TGCAGCGCGGCCGCAGGTGATTATCAGCCCCAGCATTTT. Residues: CSAAAGDYQPQHF.

This chain joins TRBV29-1 and TRBJ2-5; 10 bases are shared with TRBD1. The J call may be wrong; the DNA end is better matched by TRBJ2-7. Germline values: CDR1 SQVTM, CDR2 ANQGSEA. The CDR3 sequence is 14 residues long. CDR3 bases: TGCAGCGTTGGTTTCGGGACAGGGGTGTACGAGCAGTACTTC. It specifies CSVGFGTGVYEQYF.

J is TRBJ2-1 and V is TRBV29-1; D might be TRBD1 (6 bases). Germline values: CDR1 SQVTM, CDR2 ANQGSEA. The V and J ends lost 5 bases and 6 bases respectively, with 20 bases between them. The CDR3 has 15 amino acids. CDR3 DNA: TGCAGCGTTCGGGCTAGCTGGTTAGGGGGCAATGAGCAGTTCTTC. This sequence encodes CSVRASWLGGNEQFF.

The rearrangement uses TRBV7-3 and TRBJ1-2, with 8 bases lining up with TRBD1. Germline loops: CDR1 SGHTA, CDR2 FQGTGA. This CDR3 has 15 residues. The trim removed 1 base at V and 7 bases at J, leaving 8 bases unmatched. The CDR3 region has the DNA TGTGCCAGCAGCTTAAACCCGGGACAGGTGGGTGGCTACACCTTC. Translation: CASSLNPGQVGGYTF.

V usage is TRBV6-5 and J usage is TRBJ2-1, with D uncertain. CDR3 size: 15 residues. Germline assignment: CDR1 MNHEY and CDR2 SVGAGI. Trimming took off 0 bases at V and 5 bases at J, with 11 bases between the two ends. The CDR3 spells CASSYSGVKDNEQFF. For the CDR3, the DNA is TGTGCCAGCAGTTACTCCGGCGTCAAAGACAATGAGCAGTTCTTC.

This clonotype was observed a single time. V gene TRBV6-6 combines with J gene TRBJ2-4; 7 bases map to TRBD1. Losses at the gene ends were 5 bases for V and 1 base for J; bases not matched to a gene: 8. The CDR3 totals 16 residues. CDR1 is MNHNY, CDR2 SVGAGI, per germline (reference sequence). The CDR3 loop is CASSTLTGPAKNIQYF. DNA of the CDR3: TGTGCCAGCAGTACATTGACAGGGCCGGCCAAAAACATTCAGTACTTC.

The chain joins TRBV7-2 to TRBJ2-4; TRBD1 is a possible D gene (5 bases). With 2 bases removed from V and 2 bases from J, the gap between germline ends came to 19 bases. Germline V CDR1 and CDR2: SGHTA, FQGNSA. The CDR3 has 18 amino acids. The CDR3 reads CASSLYWGSFNTKNIQYF. CDR3 in DNA: TGTGCCAGCAGCTTATATTGGGGCAGCTTCAATACCAAAAACATTCAGTACTTC.

V is TRBV11-2 and J is TRBJ2-7; D gene uncertain. The J call could be wrong; TRBJ2-5 is a better fit for the DNA end. The CDR3 runs to 15 residues. Germline values: CDR1 SGHAT, CDR2 FQNNGV. This CDR3 reads CASSLGIVDSETQYF. In nucleotides, the CDR3 is TGTGCCAGCAGCTTAGGCATAGTAGATTCGGAGACCCAGTACTTC.

This chain links TRBV29-1 with TRBJ2-3; the D gene is possibly TRBD2 (5 bases). Trimming removed 6 bases from V and 4 bases from J, with 17 bases in between. Germline CDR1 is SQVTM and CDR2 is ANQGSEA. This CDR3 has 14 residues. In nucleotides, the CDR3 is TGCAGCGTCTCGGGGAAGAATTTTGCAGATACGCAGTATTTT. Translating it yields CSVSGKNFADTQYF.

This chain links TRBV7-2 with TRBJ1-4; a weak D match, TRBD1 (6 bases). Trimming left V 1 base short and J 0 bases short, with 12 bases between. Germline CDR1 reads SGHTA; CDR2 reads FQGNSA. This CDR3 has 17 amino acids. CDR3 nucleotides: TGTGCCAGCAGCTTAGAGGGGGTGAGGACAACTAATGAAAAACTGTTTTTT. Translated: CASSLEGVRTTNEKLFF.